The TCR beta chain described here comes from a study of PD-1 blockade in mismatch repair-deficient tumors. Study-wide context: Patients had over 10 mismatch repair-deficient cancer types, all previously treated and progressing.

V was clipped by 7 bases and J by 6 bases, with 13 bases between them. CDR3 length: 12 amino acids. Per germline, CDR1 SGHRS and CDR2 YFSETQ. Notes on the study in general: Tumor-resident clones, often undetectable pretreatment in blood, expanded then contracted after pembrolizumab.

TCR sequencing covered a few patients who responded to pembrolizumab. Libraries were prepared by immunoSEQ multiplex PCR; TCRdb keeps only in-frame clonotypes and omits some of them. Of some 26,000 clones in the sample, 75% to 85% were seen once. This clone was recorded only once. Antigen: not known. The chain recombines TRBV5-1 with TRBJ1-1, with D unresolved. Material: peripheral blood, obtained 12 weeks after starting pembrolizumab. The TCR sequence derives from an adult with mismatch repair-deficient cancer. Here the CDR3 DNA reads TGCGCCAGCTCCGGAGAATTCTCTGAAGCTTTCTTT. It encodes CASSGEFSEAFF.